This TCR beta chain was observed in a study of OX40 agonist ivuxolimab in advanced cancers. Trimming took 4 bases from V and 0 from J, leaving 23 bases between them. CDR1 and CDR2 from the germline V gene are SGHKS and YYEKEE (reference sequence). The CDR3 covers 19 residues. This clone appeared once. The assay was immunoSEQ multiplex PCR, and TCRdb's table has in-frame clones only and misses some. Among some 58,000 clones listed, 87% were seen once. At baseline, cycle 4 day 1, and cycle 7 day 1, blood was sampled. The source is an adult with an advanced solid tumor such as melanoma, head and neck, liver or kidney cancer. The sample here was CD4+ or CD8+ T cells sorted from blood, taken in a trial of the OX40 agonist ivuxolimab. The chain carries TRBV5-5 and TRBJ2-1, with D perhaps TRBD1 or TRBD2 (5 bases each). In nucleotides, the CDR3 is TGTGCCAGCAGCCCGGTCCCGGGACGGGACCCTAGCTCCTACAATGAGCAGTTCTTC. This gives the protein CASSPVPGRDPSSYNEQFF.